The clone carrying this T cell receptor (beta chain) was counted between two and nine times. Its antigen is not identified. The entry originates in a study of vaccination and CD4 T cells after COVID-19. About the research overall: Each individual in the study obtained two doses of BNT162b2 or mRNA-1273 vaccine. Post-COVID draws followed diagnosis by a median around 95 days (range 35 to 161). Each control culture was treated with a CEFX pool, an HIV-1 Nef pool, or no peptide.

The treatment: roughly 10-day PBMC culture with coronavirus spike peptide pools or control peptides (ViraFEST assay). Cultured CD4+ T cells had their DNA profiled by the Oncomine TCR Beta short-read assay. In this case, cultured CD4+ T cells provided the extracted genomic DNA. Via MiXCR, TCRdb re-called the PCR reads, giving one row per CDR3 protein. The repertoire includes 25,000 or so distinct CDR3 sequences, roughly 44% of them detected once, and 7.2% sits in the top ten. The germline CDR1 and CDR2 sequences are DFQATT and SNEGSKA (reference sequence). The J segment lost 4 bases and the V segment lost 0 bases, leaving 3 bases of the junction unmatched. This CDR3 spans 16 amino acids.

The chain joins TRBV20-1 to TRBJ2-3; 14 nucleotides match TRBD2. Sequenced sample: CD4+ T cells from blood, cultured in vitro. This clonotype was obtained from a human donor who had recovered from COVID-19. The CDR3 bases are TGCAGTGCTAGAGATTGGACTAGCGGGAGGTCAGATACGCAGTATTTT. Protein: CSARDWTSGRSDTQYF.